Listed here is a single T cell receptor beta chain. Antigen specificity is unknown. The data derive from a study of cytomegalovirus exposure and HLA in healthy donors. V gave up 4 bases and J gave up 9 bases; unmatched junction bases: 15. CDR1 is SGHDT and CDR2 is YYEEEE in the germline V gene. The CDR3 spans 15 residues. Both 60 Vbeta primers and 13 Jbeta primers went into the PCR. The repertoire was sequenced with immunoSEQ multiplex PCR; TCRdb's copy has only in-frame clones and lacks some. Among 140,000 to 150,000 clones listed, 65% to 80% were seen once. Study-level results: Later on, a genetic analysis was performed. It linked a missense variant in DCLRE1C with V- and J-gene trimming of TCR beta. Previously analyzed data showed that most TCR beta V segments were productive at a frequency of about 87% or about 30%. Cytomegalovirus-associated TCR beta chains were listed, numbering approximately 150.

The V and J genes are TRBV5-6 and TRBJ2-7; 8 positions agree with TRBD1. This receptor was obtained from a man in his thirties or forties in good health and CMV-seronegative. Sequencing was performed on PBMCs. CDR3 in amino acids: CASSSDRTGKSMQYF. For the CDR3, the DNA is TGTGCCAGCAGCAGCGATAGGACAGGGAAAAGTATGCAGTACTTC.